This passage covers 8 T cell receptor beta chains from one sample sequenced in a study of T-cell reconstitution after alpha-beta-depleted transplantation in children. As it was prepared, the TCRbeta library received unique molecular identifiers. TCRdb redid the calling of the PCR reads with MiXCR, one entry per CDR3 protein. The table records a few hundred thousand distinct CDR3 sequences, approximately 30% of them present only once. Source: PBMCs, taken before TCRalphabeta/CD19-depleted stem cell transplant. These receptors were obtained from a boy in the first two years of life with Wiskott-Aldrich syndrome, due to receive a stem cell transplant.

This chain connects TRBV20-1 to TRBJ2-1; 8 nucleotides match TRBD2. CDR3 size: 15 residues. With V trimmed by 1 base and J by 8 bases, 10 bases remained unmatched. Germline V gene data show CDR1 as DFQATT and CDR2 as SNEGSKA (reference sequence). The CDR3 here is CSARVGGRPLDEQFF. CDR3 sequence (DNA): TGCAGTGCTAGAGTTGGCGGGAGGCCTCTAGATGAGCAGTTCTTC.

This chain connects TRBV20-1 to TRBJ1-5, with D perhaps matching TRBD1 (5 bases). CDR3 length equals 13 residues. V was shortened by 5 bases and J by 0 bases, with 8 bases between the two germline ends. CDR1 is DFQATT, CDR2 SNEGSKA, per germline (reference sequence). CDR3 DNA sequence: TGCAGTGCTGTCGGGACTAGCAATCAGCCCCAGCATTTT. Its translation: CSAVGTSNQPQHF.

The chain joins TRBV29-1 to TRBJ2-1, with D perhaps TRBD2 (6 bases). Germline values: CDR1 SQVTM, CDR2 ANQGSEA. The V and J ends lost 4 bases and 4 bases respectively, with 11 bases between them. The CDR3 contains 13 residues. The chain's CDR3 is CSVVLLAYNEQFF. CDR3 nucleotides: TGCAGCGTTGTTCTTCTAGCGTACAATGAGCAGTTCTTC.

The genes are TRBV30 and TRBJ2-4; D perhaps matches TRBD2 (6 bases). From germline, CDR1 is GTSNPN and CDR2 SVGIG (reference sequence). With 0 bases removed from V and 2 bases from J, the gap between germline ends came to 8 bases. There are 14 residues in the CDR3. The chain's CDR3 is CAWSVGGTKNIQYF. The CDR3 coding sequence is TGTGCCTGGAGTGTGGGGGGAACCAAAAACATTCAGTACTTC.

The table lists this clonotype with a few counts. The V call is TRBV7-9, the J call TRBJ2-7; 10 nucleotides line up with TRBD1. This CDR3 is built from 14 residues. The V gene's germline CDR1 is SEHNR and CDR2 FQNEAQ (reference sequence). J was trimmed by 6 bases and V by 5 bases; bases with no gene match: 7. Here the CDR3 reads CASSLGQGFGEQYF. CDR3 nucleotides: TGTGCCAGCAGCCTGGGACAGGGGTTCGGCGAGCAGTACTTC.

DNA of the CDR3: TGTGCCAGCAGTTCACTCCATCCCGGGACTCTGAACACCGGGGAGCTGTTTTTT. This gives the protein CASSSLHPGTLNTGELFF. This chain uses TRBV6-5 with TRBJ2-2; tentative D call: TRBD2 (6 bases). V lost 4 bases, J lost 1 base, and 19 bases lay in between. CDR1 MNHEY and CDR2 SVGAGI come from the germline V gene. The CDR3 runs to 18 residues.

This clonotype was counted only a few times. V and J are TRBV4-1 and TRBJ2-1, with D possibly TRBD2 on 6 matching bases. V dropped 1 base and J dropped 1 base, with 8 bases sitting between them. This CDR3 has 15 amino acids. Germline-derived CDR1 and CDR2 are MGHRA and YSYEKL. CDR3 sequence (DNA): TGCGCCAGCAGCCAAGTGGCGGGATCCTACAATGAGCAGTTCTTC. This sequence encodes CASSQVAGSYNEQFF.

J is TRBJ2-7 and V is TRBV20-1; TRBD1 or TRBD2 may be the D gene (5 bases each). This CDR3 region has 14 residues. Trimming shortened V by 3 bases and J by 3 bases, and 15 bases separated the two germline ends. CDR1 and CDR2 (germline): DFQATT, SNEGSKA (reference sequence). CDR3 sequence (DNA): TGCAGTGCTAGGGAGGTAGGGGCCGGCTACGAGCAGTACTTC. Translation: CSAREVGAGYEQYF.